This paragraph reports one T cell receptor beta chain. The sample is drawn from a study of T cell clones after liver transplantation. Study information: TCRbeta sequencing after a pre-transplant mixed lymphocyte reaction identified graft-donor-reactive clones, later tracked in post-transplant blood.

Data came from immunoSEQ multiplex PCR; TCRdb stores just in-frame clones and leaves some out. The repertoire holds approximately 51,000 clones, with roughly nine tenths as singletons. CDR1 and CDR2 (germline): SGDLS, YYNGEE. The length of the CDR3 is 15 residues. V trimming: 2 bases; J trimming: 1 base; junction bases outside the gene matches: 2. The material was CD8+ T cells from blood, obtained 12 months after liver transplant. The clonotype originates from a human patient who received a liver transplant. The T cells may partly be graft donor cells. The V call is TRBV9, the J call TRBJ1-4, with 7 nucleotides matching TRBD1. The CDR3 loop is CASSVHRGTNEKLFF. As DNA, the CDR3 is TGTGCCAGCAGCGTCCACAGGGGAACTAATGAAAAACTGTTTTTT.